This T cell receptor beta chain was sequenced for a study of prognosis after radiotherapy for stage I lung cancer. Genomic DNA served as the source from which two-round multiplex PCR generated TCR beta CDR3 amplicons. Gene-specific primers for each TRBV and TRBJ gene drove first-round PCR. Using its own MiXCR run on the multiplex PCR reads, TCRdb lists one record per CDR3 protein. In the table there are fewer than 25,000 distinct CDR3 sequences, 35% to 45% of which are singletons. The CDR3 sequence is 13 residues long. Germline V CDR1 and CDR2: SGDLS, YYNGEE. Comment on this clonotype: Germline is not matched at one junction end, which may reflect a read error.

This sequence was found in a donor at least 50 years old with non-small cell lung cancer. Sample: PBMCs, taken before or after stereotactic body radiation therapy (not recorded which). The chain is built from TRBV9 and TRBJ1-2, with D uncertain. The CDR3 protein is CASSDRANCGYTF. The CDR3 DNA is TGTGCCAGCAGCGATAGGGCAAACTGTGGCTACACCTTC.